The rows below give T cell receptor beta chains drawn from one sample of a study of T cell repertoires in cytomegalovirus infection. Using its own MiXCR run on the reads, TCRdb lists one record per CDR3 protein. Of about 68,000 distinct CDR3 sequences listed, 20% to 25% are singletons. Which antigens these TCRs recognize remains unknown. What was sequenced was PBMCs, sequenced either directly or after in vitro stimulation (not recorded which). The receptors shown here come from a human donor in good health (CMV status not recorded). Some clones in this sample may be carry-over from other donors' samples. CDR3s include the opening cysteine and the closing phenylalanine or tryptophan. The D gene is left open where the match is weak. The listing skips clone size in some rows; elsewhere it reads once, few, many or a size class.

abundance,len,d_gene,v_gene,j_gene,CDR3nt,CDR3aa
.,16,.,TRBV6-1,TRBJ1-2,TGTGCCAGCAGTGATTCCAGACAGTACTGGTACTATGGCTACACCTTC,CASSDSRQYWYYGYTF
.,18,TRBD2,TRBV4-1,TRBJ2-1,TGCGCCAGCAGCCAAGAAGAAACTAGCGGGAGTTTCTACAATGAGCAGTTCTTC,CASSQEETSGSFYNEQFF
many,14,.,TRBV28,TRBJ2-5,TGTGCCAGCAGTTTCCTCGGAACCGGCGGGACCCAGTACTTC,CASSFLGTGGTQYF
.,14,TRBD1,TRBV7-4,TRBJ1-4,TGTGCCAGCAGCCAAGGACAGGGCGGGGAAAAACTGTGTTTT,CASSQGQGGEKLCF
few,16,.,TRBV12-3/TRBV12-4,TRBJ2-5,TGTGCCAGCAGTTTTGGCACGGGTCAGGGGCAAGAGACCCAGTACTTC,CASSFGTGQGQETQYF
once,16,TRBD1,TRBV5-4,TRBJ2-3,TGTGCCAGCACCTGGGGGGGACAGGGGCTCACAGATACGCAGTATTTT,CASTWGGQGLTDTQYF
few,14,TRBD2,TRBV7-9,TRBJ2-1,TGTGCCAGCAGCCCGCGGACTAGCTACAATGAGCAGTTCTTC,CASSPRTSYNEQFF
few,14,.,TRBV5-1,TRBJ2-1,TGCGCCAGCAGCTTGGCCCTAGCGTACAATGAGCAGTTCTTC,CASSLALAYNEQFF
few,15,.,TRBV6-1,TRBJ1-2,TGTGCCAGCAGTGAAGGGGGGGGCCGGAGCTATGGCTACACCTTC,CASSEGGGRSYGYTF
once,15,.,TRBV6-5,TRBJ2-1,TGTGCCAGCCGCGGCGGGGACTCTACCTACAATGAGCAGTTCTTC,CASRGGDSTYNEQFF
few,13,.,TRBV14,TRBJ2-5,TGTGCCAGCAGCCGGTCTGGACTTCAGACCCAGTACTTC,CASSRSGLQTQYF
.,15,TRBD2,TRBV11-2,TRBJ2-2,TGTGCCAGCTCGGGACTAGCGGGAAGAACCGGGGAGCTGTTTTTT,CASSGLAGRTGELFF